A selection of T cell receptor beta chains follows, all from one sample in a study of technical replicates of blood from several donors. The method was immunoSEQ multiplex PCR; TCRdb's version includes in-frame clones alone and lacks a portion of them. Among approximately 70,000 clones listed, around 92% were seen once. Sequencing used T cells isolated from PBMCs. The receptors originated from a human donor in good health. Both conserved end residues are part of each CDR3. Fields, in order: V gene, J gene, clone size, D gene, CDR3 protein, CDR3 DNA. A D gene is named only where the DNA matches it firmly. Clone size is given for some rows only: seen once, a few or many times, or a class if the clone is expanded.

TRBV9	TRBJ2-3	NA	NA	CASSESGTDTQYF	TGTGCCAGCAGCGAATCGGGCACAGATACGCAGTATTTT
TRBV6-5	TRBJ2-2	NA	TRBD1	CASSYWTGGTGELFF	TGTGCCAGCAGTTACTGGACAGGGGGTACCGGGGAGCTGTTTTTT
TRBV11-2	TRBJ2-7	NA	TRBD2	CASSLLAGSGEQYF	TGTGCCAGCAGCTTGCTAGCGGGATCCGGCGAGCAGTACTTC
TRBV30	TRBJ2-1	NA	NA	CAAAENEQFF	TGTGCCGCGGCTGAAAATGAGCAGTTCTTC
TRBV13	TRBJ2-1	NA	TRBD2	CASSFGLARYNEQFF	TGTGCCAGCAGCTTCGGACTAGCGCGTTACAATGAGCAGTTCTTC
TRBV6-1	TRBJ2-1	NA	TRBD1	CASKHVTGAEQFF	TGTGCCAGCAAGCACGTTACAGGGGCCGAGCAGTTCTTC
TRBV19	TRBJ2-2	NA	NA	CASSSLTTGELFF	TGTGCCAGTAGTTCCTTGACTACCGGGGAGCTGTTTTTT
TRBV4-3	TRBJ2-7	once	TRBD2	CASSLRAGDPYEQYF	TGCGCCAGCAGCCTCCGCGCGGGGGACCCGTACGAGCAGTACTTC
TRBV27	TRBJ1-2	NA	TRBD1	CASRGGTGILGYTF	TGTGCCAGCAGAGGAGGGACAGGGATACTTGGCTACACCTTC
TRBV30	TRBJ2-1	NA	NA	CAWGKSDEQFF	TGTGCCTGGGGTAAGTCGGATGAGCAGTTCTTC
TRBV7-9	TRBJ2-2	NA	TRBD2	CASSDSGTGTGELFF	TGTGCCAGCAGCGACAGCGGGACGGGCACCGGGGAGCTGTTTTTT
TRBV4-3	TRBJ2-2	NA	NA	CASSQGLAVTGELFF	TGCGCCAGCAGCCAAGGTCTGGCGGTCACCGGGGAGCTGTTTTTT
TRBV5-1	TRBJ2-2	once	NA	CASSLIPSGLNTGELFF	TGCGCCAGCAGCTTGATCCCCTCGGGACTGAACACCGGGGAGCTGTTTTTT
TRBV10-2	TRBJ1-4	NA	NA	CASLGGAVEKLFF	TGCGCCAGCCTGGGGGGGGCGGTCGAAAAACTGTTTTTT
TRBV7-7	TRBJ2-1	NA	TRBD1	CASSPTGFEQFF	TGTGCTAGCAGCCCGACAGGGTTTGAGCAGTTCTTC
TRBV6-5	TRBJ2-2	NA	TRBD1	CASSYIGQGTGELFF	TGTGCCAGCAGTTACATCGGACAGGGGACCGGGGAGCTGTTTTTT
TRBV11-1	TRBJ2-4	NA	TRBD1	CASSFTGGDIQYF	TGTGCCAGCAGCTTTACAGGGGGTGACATTCAGTACTTC
TRBV11-3	TRBJ2-3	NA	NA	CASSLSPWVSGIPDTQYF	TGTGCCAGCAGCTTATCCCCGTGGGTTAGCGGAATCCCAGATACGCAGTATTTT
TRBV5-4	TRBJ2-2	NA	NA	CASSLSTGEAGELFF	TGTGCCAGCAGCCTTTCTACAGGGGAGGCCGGGGAGCTGTTTTTT
TRBV4-2	TRBJ2-1	NA	NA	CASSQDVRGGNNEQFF	TGTGCCAGCAGCCAAGATGTAAGGGGGGGGAACAATGAGCAGTTCTTC
TRBV27	TRBJ1-2	NA	TRBD1	CASRPRQGYGYTF	TGTGCCAGCAGACCTAGACAGGGCTATGGCTACACCTTC
TRBV18	TRBJ1-3	NA	NA	CASSPRGGPSSGNTIYF	TGTGCCAGCTCACCCCGAGGAGGCCCAAGCTCTGGAAACACCATATATTTT
TRBV15	TRBJ1-5	NA	TRBD1	CATSSPGTGGDQPQHF	TGTGCCACCAGCAGTCCCGGGACAGGGGGCGATCAGCCCCAGCATTTT
TRBV6-5	TRBJ1-1	NA	TRBD1	CASSYQTGVAYGAFF	TGTGCCAGCAGTTACCAGACAGGGGTAGCGTACGGAGCTTTCTTT
TRBV9	TRBJ2-1	NA	NA	CASSVSRKPSEQFF	TGTGCCAGCAGCGTGTCCCGTAAGCCTAGTGAGCAGTTCTTC
TRBV5-1	TRBJ2-7	NA	NA	CASSLVGGSGEQYF	TGCGCCAGCAGCTTGGTAGGAGGCAGTGGCGAGCAGTACTTC
TRBV6-5	TRBJ2-5	NA	TRBD1	CASSQGDGETQYF	TGTGCCAGCAGCCAGGGGGACGGGGAGACCCAGTACTTC
TRBV5-1	TRBJ2-7	NA	NA	CASSLAGIEQYF	TGCGCCAGCAGCTTGGCCGGGATCGAGCAGTACTTC
TRBV28	TRBJ1-5	NA	NA	CATQGHANQPQHF	TGTGCCACCCAGGGACACGCCAATCAGCCCCAGCATTTT
TRBV11-2	TRBJ2-1	once	NA	CASSFLDEQFF	TGTGCCAGCAGCTTTCTCGATGAGCAGTTCTTC
TRBV6-1	TRBJ1-3	once	NA	CASSEYKGPGNTIYF	TGTGCCAGCAGTGAATATAAGGGGCCTGGAAACACCATATATTTT
TRBV18	TRBJ2-7	NA	TRBD2	CASSPYRREASYEQYF	TGTGCCAGCTCACCTTATAGGCGGGAGGCGTCCTACGAGCAGTACTTC
TRBV19	TRBJ2-7	NA	NA	CASSMNRGHGPPEQYF	TGTGCCAGTAGTATGAATCGCGGCCACGGCCCCCCCGAGCAGTACTTC